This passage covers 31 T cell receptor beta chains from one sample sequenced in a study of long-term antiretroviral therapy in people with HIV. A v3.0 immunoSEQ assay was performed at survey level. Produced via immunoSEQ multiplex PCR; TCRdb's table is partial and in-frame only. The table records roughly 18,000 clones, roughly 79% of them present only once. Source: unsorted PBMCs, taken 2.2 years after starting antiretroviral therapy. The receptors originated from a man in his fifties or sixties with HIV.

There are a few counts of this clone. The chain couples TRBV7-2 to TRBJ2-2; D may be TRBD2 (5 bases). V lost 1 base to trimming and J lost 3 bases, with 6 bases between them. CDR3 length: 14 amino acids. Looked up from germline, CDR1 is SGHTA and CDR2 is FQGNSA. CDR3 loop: CASSLGLHTGELFF. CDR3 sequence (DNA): TGTGCCAGCAGCTTAGGACTACACACCGGGGAGCTGTTTTTT. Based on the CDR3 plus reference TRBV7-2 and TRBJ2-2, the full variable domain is GAGVSQSPSNKVTEKGKDVELRCDPISGHTALYWYRQSLGQGLEFLIYFQGNSAPDKSGLPSDRFSAERTGGSVSTLTIQRTQQEDSAVYLCASSLGLHTGELFFGEGSRLTVL.

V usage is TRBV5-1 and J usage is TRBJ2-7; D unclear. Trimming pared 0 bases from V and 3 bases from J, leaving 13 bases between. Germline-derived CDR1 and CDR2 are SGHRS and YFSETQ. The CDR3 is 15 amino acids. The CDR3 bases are TGCGCCAGCAGCTTGGTAGGCACCCCGGACTACGAGCAGTACTTC. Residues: CASSLVGTPDYEQYF. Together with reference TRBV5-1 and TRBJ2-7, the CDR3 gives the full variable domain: KAGVTQTPRYLIKTRGQQVTLSCSPISGHRSVSWYQQTPGQGLQFLFEYFSETQRNKGNFPGRFSGRQFSNSRSEMNVSTLELGDSALYLCASSLVGTPDYEQYFGPGTRLTVT.

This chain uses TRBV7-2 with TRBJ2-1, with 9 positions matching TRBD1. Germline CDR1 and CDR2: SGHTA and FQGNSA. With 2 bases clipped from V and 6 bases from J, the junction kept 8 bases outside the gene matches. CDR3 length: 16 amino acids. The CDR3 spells CASSLTGTGSFNEQFF. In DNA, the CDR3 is TGTGCCAGCAGCTTAACGGGGACAGGGAGTTTCAATGAGCAGTTCTTC.

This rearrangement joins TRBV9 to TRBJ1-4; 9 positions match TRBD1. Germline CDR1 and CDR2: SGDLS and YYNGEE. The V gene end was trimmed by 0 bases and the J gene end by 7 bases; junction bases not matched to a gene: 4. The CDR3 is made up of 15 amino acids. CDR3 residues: CASSVGDRAGEKLFF. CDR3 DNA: TGTGCCAGCAGCGTAGGGGACAGGGCGGGTGAAAAACTGTTTTTT.

Here the CDR3 DNA reads TGTGCCAGCAGTTTCAACGCGGGGCGCCGCCCACAACAAGAGACCCAGTACTTC. Translating it yields CASSFNAGRRPQQETQYF. This chain joins TRBV28 and TRBJ2-5; weak D call: TRBD2 (6 bases). CDR3 length equals 18 residues. Germline CDR1 is MDHEN and CDR2 is SYDVKM. Between the trimmed V and J ends, which lost 3 bases and 2 bases, there was a span of 22 bases.

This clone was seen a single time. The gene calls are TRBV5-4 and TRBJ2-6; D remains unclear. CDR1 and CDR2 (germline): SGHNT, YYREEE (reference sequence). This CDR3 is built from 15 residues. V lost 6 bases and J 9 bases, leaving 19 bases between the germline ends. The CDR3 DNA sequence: TGTGCCAGCAAAGGCAGCATATCGATTAACAACGTCCTGACTTTC. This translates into CASKGSISINNVLTF.

CDR3 sequence: CAISESGQGYEQYF. CDR3 nucleotide sequence: TGTGCCATCAGTGAGTCGGGCCAGGGCTACGAGCAGTACTTC. The chain combines TRBV10-3 with TRBJ2-7; D perhaps matches TRBD1 (5 bases). The V end was cut by 0 bases, the J end by 3 bases, with 9 bases between. Germline CDR1 reads ENHRY; CDR2 reads SYGVKD. This CDR3 comprises 14 residues.

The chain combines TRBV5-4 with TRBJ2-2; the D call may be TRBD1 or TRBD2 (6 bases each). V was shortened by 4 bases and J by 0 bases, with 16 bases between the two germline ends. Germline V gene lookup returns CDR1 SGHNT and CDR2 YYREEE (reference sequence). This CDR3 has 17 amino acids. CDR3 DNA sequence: TGTGCCAGCAGCCCGGGGGCCCGACAGGCGAACACCGGGGAGCTGTTTTTT. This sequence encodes CASSPGARQANTGELFF.

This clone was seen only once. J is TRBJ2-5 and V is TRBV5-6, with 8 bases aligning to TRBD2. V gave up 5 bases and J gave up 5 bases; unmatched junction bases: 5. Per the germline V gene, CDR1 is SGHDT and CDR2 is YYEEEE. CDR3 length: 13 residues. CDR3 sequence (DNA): TGTGCCAGCAGTTCCCCTAGCGGGGAGACCCAGTACTTC. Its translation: CASSSPSGETQYF. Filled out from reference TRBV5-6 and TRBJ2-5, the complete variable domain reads DAGVTQSPTHLIKTRGQQVTLRCSPKSGHDTVSWYQQALGQGPQFIFQYYEEEERQRGNFPDRFSGHQFPNYSSELNVNALLLGDSALYLCASSSPSGETQYFGPGTRLLVL.

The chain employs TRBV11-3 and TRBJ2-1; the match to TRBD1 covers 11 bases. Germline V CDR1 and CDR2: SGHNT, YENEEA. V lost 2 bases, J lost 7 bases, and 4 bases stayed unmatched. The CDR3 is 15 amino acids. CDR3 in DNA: TGTGCCAGCAGCTTACGCGGGACAGGGGGGAATGAGCAGTTCTTC. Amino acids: CASSLRGTGGNEQFF.

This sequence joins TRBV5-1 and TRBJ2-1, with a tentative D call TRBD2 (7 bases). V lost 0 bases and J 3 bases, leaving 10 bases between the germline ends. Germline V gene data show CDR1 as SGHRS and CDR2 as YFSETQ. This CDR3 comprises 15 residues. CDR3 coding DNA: TGCGCCAGCAGCTTGGCCGGGGGGCTCTACAATGAGCAGTTCTTC. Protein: CASSLAGGLYNEQFF. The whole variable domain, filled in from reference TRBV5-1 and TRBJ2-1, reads KAGVTQTPRYLIKTRGQQVTLSCSPISGHRSVSWYQQTPGQGLQFLFEYFSETQRNKGNFPGRFSGRQFSNSRSEMNVSTLELGDSALYLCASSLAGGLYNEQFFGPGTRLTVL.

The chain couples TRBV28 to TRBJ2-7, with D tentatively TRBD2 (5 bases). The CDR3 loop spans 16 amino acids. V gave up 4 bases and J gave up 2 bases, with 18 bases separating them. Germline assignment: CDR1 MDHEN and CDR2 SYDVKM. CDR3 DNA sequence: TGTGCCAGCAGTTCGTTGCGAGAGGACTCACCCTACGAGCAGTACTTC. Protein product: CASSSLREDSPYEQYF.

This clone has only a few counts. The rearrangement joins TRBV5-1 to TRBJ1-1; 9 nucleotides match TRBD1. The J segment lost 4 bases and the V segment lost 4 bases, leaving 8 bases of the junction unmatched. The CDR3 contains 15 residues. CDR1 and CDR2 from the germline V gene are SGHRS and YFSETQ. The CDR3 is CASSNLQGAITEAFF. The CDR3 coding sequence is TGCGCCAGCAGCAACTTACAGGGGGCTATCACTGAAGCTTTCTTT.

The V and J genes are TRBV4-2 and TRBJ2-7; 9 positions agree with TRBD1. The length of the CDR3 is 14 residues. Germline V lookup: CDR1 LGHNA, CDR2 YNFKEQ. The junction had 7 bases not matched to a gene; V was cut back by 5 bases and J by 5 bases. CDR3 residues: CASSLAWTGDEQYF. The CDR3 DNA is TGTGCCAGCAGCTTGGCTTGGACAGGGGACGAGCAGTACTTC.

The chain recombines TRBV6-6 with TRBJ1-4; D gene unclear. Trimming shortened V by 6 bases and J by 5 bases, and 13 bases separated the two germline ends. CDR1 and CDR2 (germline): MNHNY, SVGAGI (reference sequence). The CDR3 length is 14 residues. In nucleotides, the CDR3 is TGTGCCAGCAGGCGACAAGGACGGAATGAAAAACTGTTTTTT. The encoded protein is CASRRQGRNEKLFF.

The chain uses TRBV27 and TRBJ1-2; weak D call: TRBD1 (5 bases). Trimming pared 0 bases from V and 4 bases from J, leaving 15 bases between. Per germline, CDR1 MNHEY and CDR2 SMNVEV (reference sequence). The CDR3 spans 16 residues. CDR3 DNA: TGTGCCAGCAGTTTATCTCTAGGGGCGAACCCCTATGGCTACACCTTC. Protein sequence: CASSLSLGANPYGYTF.

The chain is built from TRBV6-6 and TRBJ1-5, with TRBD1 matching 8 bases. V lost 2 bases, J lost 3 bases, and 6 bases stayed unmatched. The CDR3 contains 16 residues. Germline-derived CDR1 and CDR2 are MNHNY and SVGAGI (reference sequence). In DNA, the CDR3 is TGTGCCAGCAGTTACCTGGACAGGGAGCTCAATCAGCCCCAGCATTTT. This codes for CASSYLDRELNQPQHF.

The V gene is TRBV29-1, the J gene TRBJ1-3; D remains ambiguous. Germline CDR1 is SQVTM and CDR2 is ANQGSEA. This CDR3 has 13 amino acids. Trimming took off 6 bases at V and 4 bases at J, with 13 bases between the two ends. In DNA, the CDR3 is TGCAGCGTCCTGAGCTCCCCAGGAAACACCATATATTTT. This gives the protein CSVLSSPGNTIYF.

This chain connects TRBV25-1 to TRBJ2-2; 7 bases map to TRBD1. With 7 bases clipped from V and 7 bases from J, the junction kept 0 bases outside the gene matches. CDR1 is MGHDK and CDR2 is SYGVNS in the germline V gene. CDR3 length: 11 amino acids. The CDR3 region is CASTGGGELFF. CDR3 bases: TGTGCCAGCACAGGGGGCGGGGAGCTGTTTTTT.

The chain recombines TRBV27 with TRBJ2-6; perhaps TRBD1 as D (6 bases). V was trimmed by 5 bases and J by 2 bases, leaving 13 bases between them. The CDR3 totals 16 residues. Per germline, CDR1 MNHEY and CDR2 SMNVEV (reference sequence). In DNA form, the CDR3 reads TGTGCCAGCAGTCCCCACAGGGTAACTGGGGCCAACGTCCTGACTTTC. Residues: CASSPHRVTGANVLTF.

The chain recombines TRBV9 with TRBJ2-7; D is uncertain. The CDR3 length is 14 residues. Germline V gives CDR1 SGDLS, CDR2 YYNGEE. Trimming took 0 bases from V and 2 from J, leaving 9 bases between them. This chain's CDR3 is CASSVGLPTYEQYF. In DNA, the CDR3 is TGTGCCAGCAGCGTAGGTCTCCCTACCTACGAGCAGTACTTC.

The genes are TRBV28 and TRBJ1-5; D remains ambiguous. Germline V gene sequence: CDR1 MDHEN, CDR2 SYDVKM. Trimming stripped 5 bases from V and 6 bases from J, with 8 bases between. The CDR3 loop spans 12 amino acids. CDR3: CASSPPIQPQHF. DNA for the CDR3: TGTGCCAGCAGTCCACCGATTCAGCCCCAGCATTTT.

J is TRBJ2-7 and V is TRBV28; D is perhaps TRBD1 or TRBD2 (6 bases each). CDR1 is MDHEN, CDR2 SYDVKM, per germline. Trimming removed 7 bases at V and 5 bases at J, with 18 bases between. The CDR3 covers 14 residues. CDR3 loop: CASTGAGNFHEQYF. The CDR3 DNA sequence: TGTGCCAGCACGGGGGCAGGCAACTTCCACGAGCAGTACTTC.

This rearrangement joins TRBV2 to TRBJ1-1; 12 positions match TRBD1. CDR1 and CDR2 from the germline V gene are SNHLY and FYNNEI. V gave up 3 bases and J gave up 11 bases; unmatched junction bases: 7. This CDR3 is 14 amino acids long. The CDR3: CASSEGQGAIGAFF. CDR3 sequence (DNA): TGTGCCAGCAGTGAGGGACAGGGGGCAATAGGTGCTTTCTTT.

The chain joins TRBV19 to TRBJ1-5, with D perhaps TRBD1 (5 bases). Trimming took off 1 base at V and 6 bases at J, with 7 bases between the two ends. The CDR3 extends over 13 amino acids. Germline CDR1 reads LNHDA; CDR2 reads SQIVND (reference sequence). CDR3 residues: CASSIGRGQPQHF. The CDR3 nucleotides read TGTGCCAGTAGTATAGGGAGGGGTCAGCCCCAGCATTTT. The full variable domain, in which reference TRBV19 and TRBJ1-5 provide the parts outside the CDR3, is DGGITQSPKYLFRKEGQNVTLSCEQNLNHDAMYWYRQDPGQGLRLIYYSQIVNDFQKGDIAEGYSVSREKKESFPLTVTSAQKNPTAFYLCASSIGRGQPQHFGDGTRLSIL.

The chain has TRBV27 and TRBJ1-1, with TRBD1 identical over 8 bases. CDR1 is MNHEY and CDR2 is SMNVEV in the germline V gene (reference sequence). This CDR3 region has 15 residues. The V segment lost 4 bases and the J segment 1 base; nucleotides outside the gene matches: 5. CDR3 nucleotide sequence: TGTGCCAGCAGTTATTGGACAGGGACGAACACTGAAGCTTTCTTT. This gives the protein CASSYWTGTNTEAFF.

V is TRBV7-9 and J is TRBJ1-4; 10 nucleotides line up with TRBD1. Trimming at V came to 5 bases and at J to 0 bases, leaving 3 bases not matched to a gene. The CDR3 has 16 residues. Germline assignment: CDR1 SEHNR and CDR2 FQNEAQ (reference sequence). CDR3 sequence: CASSEDRGATNEKLFF. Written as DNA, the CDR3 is TGTGCCAGCAGCGAGGACAGGGGGGCAACTAATGAAAAACTGTTTTTT.

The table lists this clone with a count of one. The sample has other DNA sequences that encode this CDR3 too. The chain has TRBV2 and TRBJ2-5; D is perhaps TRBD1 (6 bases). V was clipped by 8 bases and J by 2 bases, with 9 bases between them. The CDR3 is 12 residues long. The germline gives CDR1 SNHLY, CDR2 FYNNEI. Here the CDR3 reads CASSDRQETQYF. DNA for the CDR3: TGTGCCAGCTCAGACAGGCAAGAGACCCAGTACTTC.

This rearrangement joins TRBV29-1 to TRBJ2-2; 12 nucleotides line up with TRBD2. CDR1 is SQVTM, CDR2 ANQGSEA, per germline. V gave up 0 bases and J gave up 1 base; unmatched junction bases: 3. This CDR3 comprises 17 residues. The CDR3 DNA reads TGCAGCGTTGAAGAGCCTAGCGGGAGGGTGAACACCGGGGAGCTGTTTTTT. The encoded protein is CSVEEPSGRVNTGELFF.

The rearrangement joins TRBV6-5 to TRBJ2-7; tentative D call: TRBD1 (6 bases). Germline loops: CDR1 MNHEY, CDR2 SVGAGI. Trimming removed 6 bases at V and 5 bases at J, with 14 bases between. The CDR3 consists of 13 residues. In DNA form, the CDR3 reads TGTGCCAGCAGATCACAGGGTATCCACGAGCAGTACTTC. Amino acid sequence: CASRSQGIHEQYF.

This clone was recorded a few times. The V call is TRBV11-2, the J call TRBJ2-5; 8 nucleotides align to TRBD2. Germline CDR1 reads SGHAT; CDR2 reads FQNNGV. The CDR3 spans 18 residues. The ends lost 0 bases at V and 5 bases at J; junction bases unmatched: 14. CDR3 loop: CASSLDPEGAGAGETQYF. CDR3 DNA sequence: TGTGCCAGCAGCTTAGACCCGGAAGGAGCGGGGGCTGGGGAGACCCAGTACTTC.